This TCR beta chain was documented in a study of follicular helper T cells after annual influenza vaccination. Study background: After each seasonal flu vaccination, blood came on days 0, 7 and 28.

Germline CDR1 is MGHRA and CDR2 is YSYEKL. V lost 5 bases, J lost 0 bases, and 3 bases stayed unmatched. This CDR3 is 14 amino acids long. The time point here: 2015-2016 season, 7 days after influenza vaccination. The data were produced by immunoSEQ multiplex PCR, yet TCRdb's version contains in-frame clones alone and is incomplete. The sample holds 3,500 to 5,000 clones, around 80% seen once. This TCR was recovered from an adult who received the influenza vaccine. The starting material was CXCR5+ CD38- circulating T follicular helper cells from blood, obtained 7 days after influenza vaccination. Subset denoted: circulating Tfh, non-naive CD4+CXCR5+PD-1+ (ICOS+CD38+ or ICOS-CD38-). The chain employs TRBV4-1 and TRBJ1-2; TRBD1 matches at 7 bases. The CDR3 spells CASSGQVSNYGYTF. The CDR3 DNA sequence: TGCGCCAGCAGCGGACAGGTTTCTAACTATGGCTACACCTTC.